This T cell receptor (beta chain) is drawn from a study of CXCR3-negative and CXCR3-positive naive CD8 T cells. Whole-study findings and limits: Naive cells used TRBV-TRBJ genes in much the same way whether CXCR3-negative or CXCR3-positive; memory cells did not. Fresh PBMCs served for most assays, and CXCR3 expression fell partially after cryopreservation. Diversity in memory CD8+ cells fell much lower than the comparably high levels seen in both naive subsets.

The TRB libraries of cDNA were built by UMI-labeled 5' RACE. TCRdb re-called the 5' RACE reads and catalogs CDR3 proteins one per entry, DNA excluded. The table counts more than 7,500 distinct CDR3 sequences; about 1% lies in the top ten. Naive CD8+ T cells were CD45RO-CCR7+CD27+CD95-. CDR1 SQVTM and CDR2 ANQGSEA come from the germline V gene. This CDR3 contains 13 residues. Note on this clonotype: The antigen is undetermined.

Sequenced sample: naive CXCR3- CD8+ T cells from blood. Subset of the sample: CD45RO-CCR7+CD27+CD95- naive CD8+ T cells lacking CXCR3 (TNR3-). The chain combines TRBV29-1 with TRBJ2-3. This clonotype was obtained from a human donor in good health. Some clones in this sample may be carry-over from other donors' samples. This chain's CDR3 is CSVEGPETDTQYF.